The following is a T cell receptor beta chain sequence with its context. Original processing notes: Estimated nucleated cell counts came from reference gene primer amplification. Data came from immunoSEQ multiplex PCR; TCRdb stores just in-frame clones and leaves some out. V, J and clone size derive from that table, while D and trimming were established from the DNA sequence. This sample has roughly 180,000 clones, with roughly 86% found just once. This sample stems from a study of blood T cell repertoires in COVID-19. Study-wide background: The United States, Italy and Spain provided the acute and convalescent COVID-19 samples. PBMCs, B-cell-depleted T cells, or T cells were the source of the cDNA or gDNA that made up the material.

The CDR3 totals 15 residues. Trimming took 4 bases from V and 5 from J; bases not matched to a gene: 5. CDR1 is SEHNR, CDR2 FQNEAQ, per germline (reference sequence). Sequencing was performed on peripheral blood. The clonotype originates from a young man with acute or convalescent COVID-19. This chain uses TRBV7-9 with TRBJ2-2, with TRBD1 matching 9 bases. The CDR3 nucleotides read TGTGCCAGCAGCTGGGGGACAGGGAGTACCGGGGAGCTGTTTTTT. This encodes CASSWGTGSTGELFF.